The entry below describes one T cell receptor (beta chain). Its antigen is unidentified. These data belong to a study of T cell responses to AZD1222 COVID-19 vaccine. The CDR3 runs to 15 residues. Germline CDR1 is SQVTM and CDR2 is ANQGSEA. V lost 5 bases to trimming and J lost 1 base; unmatched junction nucleotides: 8. Whole-study results and caveats: Vaccine-associated CD4 TCRs spanned spike, dominant at 160-218 and 743-854. The donor group comprised mostly white British people and more females; the analysis possibly underestimated clonal diversity. Repertoires were obtained solely post-peak T cell response. An increase in Spike-specific TCR breadth and depth was observed after two AZD1222 doses.

Only in-frame clones appear in the TCRdb table, and some are missing; sequencing was by immunoSEQ multiplex PCR. Altogether approximately 180,000 clones are present, about 90% being singletons, with the ten largest covering roughly 7.7%. The specimen comprised peripheral blood, sampled on day 0 of AZD1222 vaccination. The chain uses TRBV29-1 and TRBJ2-3, with 8 bases lining up with TRBD2. The origin of this receptor is an adult in good health. The chain's CDR3 is CSVSPPAGGTDTQYF. CDR3 bases: TGCAGCGTTAGCCCCCCAGCGGGGGGCACAGATACGCAGTATTTT.